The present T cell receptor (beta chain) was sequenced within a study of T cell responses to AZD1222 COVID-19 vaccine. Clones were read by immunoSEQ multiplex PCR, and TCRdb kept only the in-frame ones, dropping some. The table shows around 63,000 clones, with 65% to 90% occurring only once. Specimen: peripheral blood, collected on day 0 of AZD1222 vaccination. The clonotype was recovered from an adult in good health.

CDR3 sequence: CSVEEQRNTEAFF. In nucleotides, the CDR3 is TGCAGCGTTGAAGAACAGCGAAACACTGAAGCTTTCTTT. V gene TRBV29-1 combines with J gene TRBJ1-1; no reliable D call. Germline CDR1 and CDR2: SQVTM and ANQGSEA. This CDR3 has 13 residues. The V gene lost 0 bases and the J gene lost 2 bases, with 7 bases spanning the gap.